Following are 11 T cell receptor beta chains from one sample sequenced in a study of STAT3 mutations in large granular lymphocyte leukemia. Generated by immunoSEQ multiplex PCR, the TCRdb table keeps only in-frame clones and is missing some. The sample includes about 3,800 clones, 39% seen only once; the top ten take around 84%. Study-wide results and limits: Every T-cell large granular lymphocyte leukemia patient had at least one immunodominant TCR beta clonotype.

No antigen has been identified for these receptors. Sequencing was carried out using peripheral blood mononuclear cells. These receptors came from a man in his fifties or sixties with T-cell large granular lymphocyte leukemia. Some clones in this sample may be carry-over from other donors' samples.

The chain employs TRBV12-5 and TRBJ2-2; D gene ambiguous. The CDR3 is made up of 15 amino acids. The V end lost 0 bases, the J end lost 5 bases, and 10 bases lay between the germline ends. Germline assignment: CDR1 LGHNT and CDR2 FRNRAP. CDR3 in DNA: TGTGCTAGTGGTTTGGTTGGCGGAATAACCGGGGAGCTGTTTTTT. Protein sequence: CASGLVGGITGELFF. Using reference TRBV12-5 and TRBJ2-2 for the parts outside the CDR3, the full variable domain is DARVTQTPRHKVTEMGQEVTMRCQPILGHNTVFWYRQTMMQGLELLAYFRNRAPLDDSGMPKDRFSAEMPDATLATLKIQPSEPRDSAVYFCASGLVGGITGELFFGEGSRLTVL.

There are a few counts of this clone. This rearrangement joins TRBV18 to TRBJ1-4; 9 nucleotides match TRBD1. There are 14 residues in the CDR3. CDR1 KGHSH and CDR2 LQKENI come from the germline V gene. The V gene end was trimmed by 2 bases and the J gene end by 8 bases; junction bases not matched to a gene: 3. The CDR3 loop is CASSPETGGEKLFF. CDR3 sequence (DNA): TGTGCCAGCTCACCAGAGACAGGGGGGGAAAAACTGTTTTTT. Drawing the rest from reference TRBV18 and TRBJ1-4, the complete variable domain is NAGVMQNPRHLVRRRGQEARLRCSPMKGHSHVYWYRQLPEEGLKFMVYLQKENIIDESGMPKERFSAEFPKEGPSILRIQQVVRGDSAAYFCASSPETGGEKLFFGSGTQLSVL.

The chain carries TRBV7-9 and TRBJ2-7; D ambiguous. Germline CDR1 SEHNR, CDR2 FQNEAQ (reference sequence). This CDR3 is built from 12 residues. Trimming took off 1 base at V and 2 bases at J, with 3 bases between the two ends. CDR3 bases: TGTGCCAGCAGCTTAGGGACCTACGAGCAGTACTTC. Translating it yields CASSLGTYEQYF.

The chain combines TRBV5-1 with TRBJ1-1, with D uncertain. V was cut by 4 bases and J by 0 bases, with 1 base left in between. This CDR3 is built from 11 residues. The V gene's germline CDR1 is SGHRS and CDR2 YFSETQ. CDR3 nucleotide sequence: TGCGCCAGCAGCCTGAACACTGAAGCTTTCTTT. Translated, it gives CASSLNTEAFF. Supplemented by reference TRBV5-1 and TRBJ1-1, the full variable domain reads KAGVTQTPRYLIKTRGQQVTLSCSPISGHRSVSWYQQTPGQGLQFLFEYFSETQRNKGNFPGRFSGRQFSNSRSEMNVSTLELGDSALYLCASSLNTEAFFGQGTRLTVV.

The chain employs TRBV5-1 and TRBJ2-5; weak D call: TRBD2 (6 bases). The CDR3 runs 13 residues. Per the germline V gene, CDR1 is SGHRS and CDR2 is YFSETQ. Trimming left V 3 bases short and J 4 bases short, with 10 bases between. CDR3 coding DNA: TGCGCCAGCAGCTCGGGACTTCCAGAGACCCAGTACTTC. Amino acids: CASSSGLPETQYF.

This clone was seen only a few times. The chain employs TRBV7-9 and TRBJ2-5, with 7 bases identical to TRBD1. The J segment lost 9 bases and the V segment lost 5 bases, leaving 12 bases of the junction unmatched. The CDR3 contains 14 residues. Germline V gene sequence: CDR1 SEHNR, CDR2 FQNEAQ (reference sequence). The DNA of the CDR3 is TGTGCCAGCAGCCCCCCCGGGGCCCAGGGGGCCCAGTACTTC. Its protein is CASSPPGAQGAQYF.

This clone has a handful of counts. This chain joins TRBV25-1 and TRBJ2-1; 9 nucleotides match TRBD1. The CDR3 has 13 residues. J gave up 10 bases and V 7 bases, and 8 bases lay outside the gene matches. Germline V gives CDR1 MGHDK, CDR2 SYGVNS. CDR3 sequence: CASNNRGRGEQFF. Here the CDR3 DNA reads TGTGCCAGCAACAACAGGGGGCGCGGGGAGCAGTTCTTC.

This clone was seen just once. The chain couples TRBV5-1 to TRBJ2-3; TRBD1 aligns across 8 bases. J was trimmed by 5 bases and V by 4 bases; bases with no gene match: 9. Germline V gene data show CDR1 as SGHRS and CDR2 as YFSETQ. The CDR3 sequence is 15 residues long. The CDR3 region is CASSRTGTAGDTQYF. As DNA, the CDR3 is TGCGCCAGCAGCCGGACAGGGACAGCCGGAGATACGCAGTATTTT.

This chain joins TRBV30 and TRBJ1-4, with D uncertain. The CDR3 sequence is 13 residues long. Germline V gene lookup returns CDR1 GTSNPN and CDR2 SVGIG (reference sequence). V lost 0 bases to trimming and J lost 4 bases, with 6 bases between them. Written as DNA, the CDR3 is TGTGCCTGGAGTGTCGGCCGTAATGAAAAACTGTTTTTT. Protein: CAWSVGRNEKLFF.

This clone qualifies as medium-sized. V usage is TRBV5-1 and J usage is TRBJ2-3; D may be TRBD2 (5 bases). CDR3 length equals 14 residues. V dropped 4 bases and J dropped 5 bases, with 14 bases sitting between them. Germline V gene lookup returns CDR1 SGHRS and CDR2 YFSETQ. CDR3 loop: CASSIGVWGDTQYF. CDR3 nucleotide sequence: TGCGCCAGCAGCATCGGGGTTTGGGGAGATACGCAGTATTTT.

This clone was counted only a few times. The chain combines TRBV5-4 with TRBJ2-5; the D gene could be TRBD1 or TRBD2 (5 bases each). Germline CDR1 and CDR2: SGHNT and YYREEE (reference sequence). The ends were cut back, 4 bases at V and 3 bases at J, with 13 bases in the middle. The CDR3 covers 14 residues. The CDR3 here is CASSNTGREETQYF. The CDR3 DNA sequence: TGTGCCAGCAGCAACACGGGACGGGAAGAGACCCAGTACTTC.